The present T cell receptor beta chain was sequenced within a study of CD8 T cells in ankylosing spondylitis. General study results and limits: One TCR beta motif, made up of seven to nine highly homologous variants, appeared characteristic of ankylosing spondylitis blood.

This clonotype was seen a handful of times. The antigen remains undetermined. Using its own MiXCR run on the 5' RACE reads, TCRdb lists one record per CDR3 protein. This sample has around 430,000 distinct CDR3 sequences; roughly a sixth occur once, and the top ten carry 1%. Specimen: blood, either unsorted or a sorted T cell fraction (not recorded which). The sequence derives from a male donor with ankylosing spondylitis.

The CDR3 sequence is CASSWNGQFQETQYF. The CDR3 region has the DNA TGCGCCAGCAGCTGGAATGGACAGTTCCAAGAGACCCAGTACTTC. J is TRBJ2-5 and V is TRBV5-1; D might be TRBD1 (6 bases). Trimming pared 3 bases from V and 1 base from J, leaving 13 bases between. The CDR3 contains 15 residues. Germline loops: CDR1 SGHRS, CDR2 YFSETQ.